This TCR beta chain was captured by sequencing in a study of T cell changes during pregnancy in multiple sclerosis. Trimming shortened V by 6 bases and J by 3 bases, and 12 bases separated the two germline ends. Germline CDR1 is MNHNS and CDR2 is SASEGT. The CDR3 spans 13 residues. The assay was immunoSEQ multiplex PCR, and TCRdb's table has in-frame clones only and misses some. The top ten hold roughly 3% of the sample, which has around 88,000 clones, 85% to 95% seen once. The clonotype originates from a female donor with multiple sclerosis, enrolled in a pregnancy study. Sequencing used peripheral blood, obtained in the first trimester of pregnancy. The chain uses TRBV6-1 and TRBJ2-7; possible D gene TRBD1, 6 bases. CDR3: CASRSTGYYEQYF. Here the CDR3 DNA reads TGTGCCAGCAGGTCTACAGGGTACTACGAGCAGTACTTC.